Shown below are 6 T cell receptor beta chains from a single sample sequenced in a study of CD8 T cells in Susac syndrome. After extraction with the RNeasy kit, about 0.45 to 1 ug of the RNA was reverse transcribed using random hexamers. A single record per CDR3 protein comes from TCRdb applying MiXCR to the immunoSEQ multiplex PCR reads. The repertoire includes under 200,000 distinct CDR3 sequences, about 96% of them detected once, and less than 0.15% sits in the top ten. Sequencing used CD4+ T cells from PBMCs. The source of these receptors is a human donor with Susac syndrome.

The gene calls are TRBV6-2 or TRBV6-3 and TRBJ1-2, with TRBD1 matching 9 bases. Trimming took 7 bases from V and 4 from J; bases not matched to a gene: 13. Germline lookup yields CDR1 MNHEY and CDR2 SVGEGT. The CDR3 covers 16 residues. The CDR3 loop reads CASTNSPGQGLYGYTF. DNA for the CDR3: TGTGCCAGCACCAACAGTCCGGGACAGGGCCTCTATGGCTACACCTTC.

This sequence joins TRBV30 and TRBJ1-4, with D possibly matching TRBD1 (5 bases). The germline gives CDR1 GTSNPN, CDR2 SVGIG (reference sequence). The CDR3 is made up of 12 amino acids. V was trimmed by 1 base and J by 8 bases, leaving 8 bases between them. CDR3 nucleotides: TGTGCCTGGAGTGAATCAGGGGAAAAACTGTTTTTT. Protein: CAWSESGEKLFF.

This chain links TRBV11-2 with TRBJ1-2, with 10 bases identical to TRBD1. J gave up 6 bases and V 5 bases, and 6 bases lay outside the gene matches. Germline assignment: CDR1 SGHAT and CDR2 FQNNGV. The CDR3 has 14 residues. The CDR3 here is CASSRAGTGDGYTF. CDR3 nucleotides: TGTGCCAGCAGCCGGGCCGGGACAGGGGATGGCTACACCTTC. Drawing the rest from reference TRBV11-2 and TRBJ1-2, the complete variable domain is EAGVAQSPRYKIIEKRQSVAFWCNPISGHATLYWYQQILGQGPKLLIQFQNNGVVDDSQLPKDRFSAERLKGVDSTLKIQPAKLEDSAVYLCASSRAGTGDGYTFGSGTRLTVV.

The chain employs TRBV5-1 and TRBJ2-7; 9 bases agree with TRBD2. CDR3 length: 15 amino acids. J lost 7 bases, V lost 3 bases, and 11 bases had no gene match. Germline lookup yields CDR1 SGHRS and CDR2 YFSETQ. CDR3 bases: TGCGCCAGCAGCTCCTTGGCGGGGGGGGCAGGAGAGCAGTACGTC. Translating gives CASSSLAGGAGEQYV.

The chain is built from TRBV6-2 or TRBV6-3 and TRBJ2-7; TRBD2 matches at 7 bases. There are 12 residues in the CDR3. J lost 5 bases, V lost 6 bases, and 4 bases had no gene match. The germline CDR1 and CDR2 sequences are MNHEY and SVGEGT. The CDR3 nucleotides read TGTGCCAGCAGCCGGACTAGTAACGAGCAGTACTTC. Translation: CASSRTSNEQYF.

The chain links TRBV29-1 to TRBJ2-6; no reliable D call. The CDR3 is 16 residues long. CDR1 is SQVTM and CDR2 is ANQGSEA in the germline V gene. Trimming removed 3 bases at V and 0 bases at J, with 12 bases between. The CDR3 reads CSVEGRSSSGANVLTF. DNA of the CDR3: TGCAGCGTTGAGGGCAGGTCAAGCTCTGGGGCCAACGTCCTGACTTTC. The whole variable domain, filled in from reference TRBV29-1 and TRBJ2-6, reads SAVISQKPSRDICQRGTSLTIQCQVDSQVTMMFWYRQQPGQSLTLIATANQGSEATYESGFVIDKFPISRPNLTFSTLTVSNMSPEDSSIYLCSVEGRSSSGANVLTFGAGSRLTVL.